A selection of T cell receptor beta chains follows, all from one sample in a study of blood T cells in healthy people across ages. TCRdb reanalysed the 5' RACE reads using MiXCR and keeps one entry per CDR3 protein. The data contain approximately 850,000 distinct CDR3 sequences, 58% of them singletons. What was sequenced was blood. These TCRs come from a young man in good health. The CDR3 runs from the conserved cysteine through the conserved F or W. The D gene is left open where the match is weak. Size is stated for part of the rows, as once, few or many counts, or as a class when the clone is expanded.

TRBV28	NA	once	TRBJ2-7	TGTGCCAGCAAGGAGGGGCCGGGCTACGAGCAGTACTTC	CASKEGPGYEQYF
TRBV20-1	NA	few	TRBJ1-1	TGCAGTGCTACTCTGGGACCGTTGAACACTGAAGCTTTCTTT	CSATLGPLNTEAFF
TRBV24-1	NA	many	TRBJ2-5	TGTGCCACCAGTGAGGCAGCACAAGAGACCCAGTACTTC	CATSEAAQETQYF
TRBV29-1	TRBD1	NA	TRBJ2-4	TGCAGCGTCTTCGGGACAGAGTCCAAAAACATTCAGTACTTC	CSVFGTESKNIQYF
TRBV7-2	TRBD1	NA	TRBJ1-6	TGTGCCAGCAGCCTGGACAGGAATTCACCCCTCCACTTT	CASSLDRNSPLHF
TRBV10-3	TRBD1	few	TRBJ2-6	TGTGCCATCAGTGCGGGACAGCTCATCTCTGGGGCCAACGTCCTGACTTTC	CAISAGQLISGANVLTF
TRBV7-9	NA	NA	TRBJ1-2	TGTGCCAGCAGCTTAGTACCGAAGGGAAAAACCGGTGGCTACACCTTC	CASSLVPKGKTGGYTF
TRBV29-1	TRBD1	NA	TRBJ1-2	TGCAGCGTCCCGGGACAGGGGGCGCTGGCCTATGGCTACACCTTC	CSVPGQGALAYGYTF
TRBV27	TRBD2	NA	TRBJ2-1	TGTGCCAGCAGTTCAGGACTAGCGGGGGACAATGAGCAGTTCTTC	CASSSGLAGDNEQFF
TRBV6-2/TRBV6-3	NA	NA	TRBJ2-5	TGTGCCAGCAGTAACTACGACAGAACAGAACAAGAGACCCAGTACTTC	CASSNYDRTEQETQYF
TRBV20-1	TRBD2	few	TRBJ2-7	TGCAGTGCTAGGCCGGGGGGGGCGTACTACGAGCAGTACTTC	CSARPGGAYYEQYF
TRBV7-9	NA	NA	TRBJ1-1	TGTGCCAGCAACCCGGGGGGCTTCGACACTGAAGCTTTCTTT	CASNPGGFDTEAFF
TRBV11-2	NA	NA	TRBJ2-5	TGTGCCAGCAGCTCTCTGTCCTACAATGAGCAGTACTTC	CASSSLSYNEQYF
TRBV12-3/TRBV12-4	TRBD1	NA	TRBJ2-4	TGTGCCAGCAGTTTAGGGGGACAGGTAAACATTCAGTACTTC	CASSLGGQVNIQYF
TRBV27	NA	few	TRBJ2-1	TGTGCCAGCAGTGGGGACTCCAATGAGCAGTTCTTC	CASSGDSNEQFF
TRBV9	TRBD2	NA	TRBJ2-1	TGTGCCAGCAGCCCAGGACTAGTACCTGGGGGGAGTGAGCAGTTCTTC	CASSPGLVPGGSEQFF
TRBV11-2	NA	NA	TRBJ2-1	TGTGCCAGCAGCTTAGATGGCCCGTGGGATGAGCAGTTCTTC	CASSLDGPWDEQFF